This TCR beta chain is drawn from a study of PD-1 blockade in mismatch repair-deficient tumors. Study information: Patients had approximately 13 mismatch repair-deficient cancer types and were previously treated and progressing.

The repertoire was sequenced with immunoSEQ multiplex PCR; TCRdb's copy has only in-frame clones and lacks some. The sample lists around 48,000 clones, around 73% seen once, with about 3.1% in the top ten. CDR1 is SGHRS, CDR2 YFSETQ, per germline. V shed 6 bases, J shed 6 bases, and the junction held 5 bases outside the gene matches. The CDR3 contains 12 residues. The TCR-sequenced patients were a few responders to pembrolizumab. The sample holds one count of this clone. The gene calls are TRBV5-1 and TRBJ2-7, with 8 bases that match TRBD1. The receptor was derived from an adult with mismatch repair-deficient cancer. Source: peripheral blood, taken 4 weeks after starting pembrolizumab. For the CDR3, the DNA is TGCGCCAGCACCTATGGACAGGGCGAGCAGTACTTC. Its translation: CASTYGQGEQYF.